This T cell receptor (beta chain) emerged from a study of shared clonotypes between healthy human individuals. V lost 2 bases and J 1 base, leaving 9 bases between the germline ends. This CDR3 has 15 residues. Germline V gives CDR1 MRHNA, CDR2 SNTAGT. Some clones are missing from TCRdb's copy, which holds only in-frame ones; the method was immunoSEQ multiplex PCR. The sample consists of around 2.1 million clones, approximately 94% of them appearing once. In the naive CD8 group, cells lacked CD45RO and were positively selected for CCR7, so terminally differentiated effector memory CD45RA+ cells were left out.

This chain connects TRBV6-4 to TRBJ2-1, with no clear D. Sample: naive CD8+ T cells from PBMCs. The TCR was taken from a man aged 18-30 years in good health. Some clones in this sample may be carry-over from other donors' samples. CDR3 in DNA: TGTGCCAGCAGTGACGTTGGTAGATCCTACAATGAGCAGTTCTTC. Translation gives CASSDVGRSYNEQFF.